This T cell receptor beta chain was sequenced during a study of breast tumors, draining lymph nodes, adjacent tissues. TCRdb passed the multiplex PCR reads through MiXCR, listing each CDR3 protein once. Among over 20,000 distinct CDR3 sequences listed, about 61% were seen once. Study-wide results and caveats: Tumor repertoires ranked between lymph nodes and nontumor tissue in diversity, with V and J gene preferences. Luminal-like breast cancer showed significantly greater tumor-nontumor repertoire similarity than basal-like breast cancer did. Findings are consistent with lymph node origin and intratumoral expansion of most tumor T cells.

Notes on this clonotype: Antigen unknown.

The CDR3 is 12 amino acids. Germline V gene lookup returns CDR1 MGHDK and CDR2 SYGVNS. Trimming took off 5 bases at V and 5 bases at J, with 10 bases between the two ends. This clonotype originated in a female donor with breast cancer. Some clones in this sample may be carry-over from other donors' samples. Sequenced input: tumor-adjacent breast tissue. This rearrangement joins TRBV25-1 to TRBJ2-7; D is unresolved. The CDR3 sequence: CASSQSGHEQYF. CDR3 DNA sequence: TGTGCCAGCAGTCAGTCGGGCCACGAGCAGTACTTC.